Below are 27 T cell receptor beta chains sequenced from a single sample in a study of low-dose radiotherapy and immunotherapy resistance in tumors (dated by TCRdb to between 2022 and 2023). Sequenced using an Illumina HiSeq 2500. First-strand cDNA was synthesized with Superscript III and a set of TRAV- and TRBV-specific primers, covering both TCRalpha and TCRbeta chains. A roughly 19-cycle PCR with Phusion amplified the TCRs, pairing a constant-region primer with the adapter that was attached to the V primers. Starting from the raw public reads, TCRdb applied fastp trimming at Q25, assembled clones with MiXCR and retained in-frame beta chains. When rows share a CDR3 protein, they turn into one entry using the most common DNA and genes. This sample comprises fewer than 90,000 distinct CDR3 sequences, under 20% of them detected only once. The ten most abundant clones make up around 6.1% of the sample.

Per the publication, the time point label means: before trial treatment. The input for sequencing was PBMCs, taken before treatment. The receptor source for this set is a male donor with prostate cancer.

This clonotype was counted a few times. This rearrangement joins TRBV6-2 or TRBV6-3 to TRBJ2-3; tentative D call: TRBD2 (6 bases). In germline, CDR1 is MNHEY, CDR2 SVGEGT. Trimming left V 5 bases short and J 2 bases short, with 17 bases between. The CDR3 spans 16 residues. As DNA, the CDR3 is TGTGCCAGCAGTGTCGGGAAGGGACTGTTCACAGATACGCAGTATTTT. This translates into CASSVGKGLFTDTQYF.

This clonotype was counted at least ten times. CDR3 coding DNA: TGCGCCAGCAGCTTGGCCGGGACAGGGGTTAACAATGAGCAGTTCTTC. Translated, it gives CASSLAGTGVNNEQFF. The chain combines TRBV5-1 with TRBJ2-1; 10 nucleotides align to TRBD1. CDR3 length: 16 residues. The V gene's germline CDR1 is SGHRS and CDR2 YFSETQ. The junction had 5 bases not matched to a gene; V was cut back by 0 bases and J by 5 bases.

There are many counts of this clonotype. The chain links TRBV19 to TRBJ2-2; D is undetermined. The length of the CDR3 is 11 residues. The germline V gene encodes CDR1 LNHDA and CDR2 SQIVND (reference sequence). V dropped 6 bases and J dropped 9 bases, with 8 bases sitting between them. The CDR3 loop reads CASRRNWELFF. For the CDR3, the DNA is TGTGCCAGTAGAAGAAACTGGGAGCTGTTTTTT.

Many counts were recorded for this clonotype. The chain uses TRBV6-2 or TRBV6-3 and TRBJ2-7, with D possibly TRBD1 on 5 matching bases. Germline V gives CDR1 MNHEY, CDR2 SVGEGT. V was shortened by 8 bases and J by 2 bases, with 10 bases between the two germline ends. The CDR3 covers 12 residues. The CDR3 spells CASGVTAYEQYF. Written as DNA, the CDR3 is TGTGCCAGCGGGGTGACAGCCTACGAGCAGTACTTC.

This clonotype was detected ten times or more. The chain recombines TRBV6-2 or TRBV6-3 with TRBJ2-1, with D possibly matching TRBD1 (6 bases). CDR3 length: 14 residues. Germline-derived CDR1 and CDR2 are MNHEY and SVGEGT. V shed 5 bases and J shed 7 bases, with 15 bases lying between them. The CDR3 DNA reads TGTGCCAGCAGTATGTTAGTGAGGGGGAATGAGCAGTTCTTC. Translated, it gives CASSMLVRGNEQFF.

This clonotype was counted ten times or more. This rearrangement joins TRBV7-2 to TRBJ1-6; 8 bases agree with TRBD1. Germline trimming cut 3 bases from V and 7 bases from J; bases unmatched to any gene: 11. CDR1 and CDR2 (germline): SGHTA, FQGNSA. The CDR3 length is 17 residues. The CDR3 spells CASSLGALGQGNSPLHF. The CDR3 DNA sequence: TGTGCCAGCAGCTTGGGGGCCCTCGGACAGGGAAATTCACCCCTCCACTTT.

This clonotype was detected many times. The chain combines TRBV6-1 with TRBJ2-1; D is perhaps TRBD2 (7 bases). This CDR3 is built from 16 residues. With 5 bases removed from V and 4 bases from J, the gap between germline ends came to 18 bases. Germline CDR1 and CDR2: MNHNS and SASEGT. The CDR3 DNA reads TGTGCCAGCAGTAAAAGAGGGGGGGCCGCGTACAATGAGCAGTTCTTC. Amino acids: CASSKRGGAAYNEQFF.

The chain combines TRBV27 with TRBJ2-7, with 10 bases lining up with TRBD2. Unmatched junction bases numbered 7, after V lost 6 bases and J lost 2 bases. The CDR3 has 15 residues. Germline CDR1 is MNHEY and CDR2 is SMNVEV (reference sequence). The CDR3 loop is CASRGGLAIAYEQYF. The CDR3 DNA follows: TGTGCCAGCAGGGGGGGACTAGCGATCGCCTACGAGCAGTACTTC.

This clonotype has at least ten counts. The chain couples TRBV5-4 to TRBJ2-2; 7 positions agree with TRBD1. The CDR3 totals 15 residues. V dropped 2 bases and J dropped 1; count of bases not matched to a gene: 2. CDR1 is SGHNT and CDR2 is YYREEE in the germline V gene (reference sequence). CDR3 residues: CASSFRTGNTGELFF. In nucleotides, the CDR3 is TGTGCCAGCAGCTTTCGGACAGGGAACACCGGGGAGCTGTTTTTT.

This clonotype showed up many times. V gene TRBV20-1 combines with J gene TRBJ2-7; TRBD1 aligns across 7 bases. CDR3 size: 15 residues. In germline, CDR1 is DFQATT, CDR2 SNEGSKA (reference sequence). Trimming at V came to 4 bases and at J to 0 bases, leaving 9 bases not matched to a gene. DNA of the CDR3: TGCAGTGCTACCCGGACAGGCGGAATCTCCTACGAGCAGTACTTC. As protein: CSATRTGGISYEQYF.

This clonotype was observed at least ten times. This chain joins TRBV29-1 and TRBJ2-1; TRBD1 agrees at 7 bases. CDR3 length: 16 residues. Looked up from germline, CDR1 is SQVTM and CDR2 is ANQGSEA. V lost 6 bases to trimming and J lost 9 bases; unmatched junction nucleotides: 20. The CDR3 is CSVTPPGQISLGEQFF. The CDR3 bases are TGCAGCGTGACCCCCCCGGGACAGATTTCCCTCGGTGAGCAGTTCTTC.

CDR3 sequence: CASSWASRDNEQFF. The CDR3 DNA sequence: TGTGCCAGCAGCTGGGCTAGCCGAGACAATGAGCAGTTCTTC. The rearrangement links TRBV2 to TRBJ2-1; D is possibly TRBD2 (5 bases). This CDR3 comprises 14 residues. V dropped 6 bases and J dropped 5 bases, with 14 bases sitting between them. In germline, CDR1 is SNHLY, CDR2 FYNNEI.

On this clonotype: It differs at one base from a far larger clone, so likely a read error. The chain employs TRBV27 and TRBJ2-7; 8 positions match TRBD2. Germline V gene lookup returns CDR1 MNHEY and CDR2 SMNVEV (reference sequence). CDR3 size: 13 residues. V trimming: 6 bases; J trimming: 7 bases; junction bases outside the gene matches: 8. The CDR3 sequence: CASSSTSAGEQYF. The CDR3 nucleotides read TGTGCCAGCAGCTCGACTAGCGCTGGTGAGCAGTACTTC.

On this clonotype itself: A read error likely explains this, since a far larger clone differs by one base. The chain has TRBV6-5 and TRBJ2-1; 8 bases fit TRBD2. Germline V gene sequence: CDR1 MNHEY, CDR2 SVGAGI. The CDR3 runs 15 residues. The ends lost 3 bases at V and 10 bases at J; junction bases unmatched: 11. The CDR3 region has the DNA TGTGCCAGCAGTTATTCCAGCGGGAGCGGCGACGAGCAGTTCTTC. This encodes CASSYSSGSGDEQFF.

This clonotype was seen ten or more times. J is TRBJ1-4 and V is TRBV18; D gene ambiguous. The germline V and J ends were trimmed by 3 bases and 8 bases, with 10 bases remaining between them. Germline CDR1 KGHSH, CDR2 LQKENI. This CDR3 has 13 amino acids. The CDR3 loop reads CASSPTNGEKLFF. Here the CDR3 DNA reads TGTGCCAGCTCACCTACAAACGGGGAAAAACTGTTTTTT.

This clonotype showed up many times. The V gene is TRBV3-1, the J gene TRBJ2-2; D is ambiguous. Looked up from germline, CDR1 is LGHDT and CDR2 is YNNKEL (reference sequence). Deletions cut 5 bases from V and 6 bases from J, with 7 bases between. The CDR3 loop spans 12 amino acids. CDR3 coding DNA: TGTGCCAGCAGCTTAGACCCCGGGGAGCTGTTTTTT. Amino acids: CASSLDPGELFF.

At least ten counts were recorded for this clonotype. V is TRBV19 and J is TRBJ2-1, with D possibly being TRBD1 (6 bases). The germline V and J ends were trimmed by 4 bases and 0 bases, with 10 bases remaining between them. Looked up from germline, CDR1 is LNHDA and CDR2 is SQIVND (reference sequence). This CDR3 is built from 15 residues. CDR3 residues: CASSNRGGSYNEQFF. CDR3 DNA: TGTGCCAGTAGTAATAGAGGGGGCTCCTACAATGAGCAGTTCTTC.

In its sample, this clonotype was seen many times. The chain uses TRBV6-5 and TRBJ2-5; D remains unclear. Trimming took 0 bases from V and 2 from J, leaving 7 bases between them. Germline CDR1 MNHEY, CDR2 SVGAGI. The CDR3 has 14 amino acids. The CDR3 sequence: CASSYSTQQETQYF. The CDR3 DNA reads TGTGCCAGCAGTTACTCGACACAGCAAGAGACCCAGTACTTC.

This clonotype was counted ten times or more. The J gene is TRBJ1-4, the V gene TRBV11-2; no clear D gene. The CDR3 has 14 residues. Germline V lookup: CDR1 SGHAT, CDR2 FQNNGV. With 5 bases removed from V and 7 bases from J, the gap between germline ends came to 14 bases. The CDR3 bases are TGTGCCAGCAGCGCGGGAGTTTGGAGTGAAAAACTGTTTTTT. Translation: CASSAGVWSEKLFF.

This clonotype was seen ten or more times. The rearrangement joins TRBV29-1 to TRBJ2-5; D perhaps matches TRBD1 (5 bases). CDR1 is SQVTM and CDR2 is ANQGSEA in the germline V gene. V lost 4 bases and J 2 bases, leaving 8 bases between the germline ends. The CDR3 consists of 12 residues. CDR3 bases: TGCAGCGTTGGCCAGGGTCAAGAGACCCAGTACTTC. Amino acid sequence: CSVGQGQETQYF.

The chain recombines TRBV30 with TRBJ2-7, with TRBD2 as a possible D gene (6 bases). Germline lookup yields CDR1 GTSNPN and CDR2 SVGIG (reference sequence). Between the trimmed V and J ends, which lost 5 bases and 4 bases, there was a span of 18 bases. The CDR3 contains 14 residues. CDR3 DNA: TGTGCCTGGGTAGCCCTCGGGACTTCTTACGAGCAGTACTTC. Its translation is CAWVALGTSYEQYF.

This clonotype was counted between two and nine times. CDR3 DNA sequence: TGCAGTGCCGGGACTAGCTTCAACGAGCAGTACTTC. This gives the protein CSAGTSFNEQYF. The chain joins TRBV20-1 to TRBJ2-7; 9 bases are a match to TRBD2. The germline V gene has CDR1 DFQATT and CDR2 SNEGSKA (reference sequence). V lost 6 bases and J lost 5; bases outside the gene matches: 5. The CDR3 runs 12 residues.

In this sample, this clonotype turned up many times. This rearrangement joins TRBV29-1 to TRBJ2-7; 9 positions match TRBD2. Per germline, CDR1 SQVTM and CDR2 ANQGSEA. This CDR3 is built from 11 residues. The V gene end was trimmed by 6 bases and the J gene end by 7 bases; junction bases not matched to a gene: 4. The CDR3 reads CSVGLAAEQYF. The CDR3 DNA reads as TGCAGCGTGGGACTAGCTGCGGAGCAGTACTTC.

This clonotype is categorized as medium-sized (0.01 to 0.1%). The chain couples TRBV5-6 to TRBJ2-1; D unclear. V gave up 4 bases and J gave up 0 bases, with 20 bases separating them. Looked up from germline, CDR1 is SGHDT and CDR2 is YYEEEE. The CDR3 covers 18 residues. The CDR3 DNA sequence: TGTGCCAGCAGCCCCTTGGTTACCCCAAAGAGCTCCTACAATGAGCAGTTCTTC. Its translation: CASSPLVTPKSSYNEQFF.

This clonotype was detected many times. A junction end diverges from the germline sequence, so it may reflect a read error. The V call is TRBV7-7, the J call TRBJ2-1, with TRBD2 matching 7 bases. This CDR3 region has 15 residues. Per germline, CDR1 SSHAT and CDR2 FNYEAQ (reference sequence). CDR3 in amino acids: CASSRERGSYNEQFF. For the CDR3, the DNA is TGTGCTAGCAGCCGAGAGCGGGGCTCCTACAATGAGCAGTTCTTC.

This clonotype was found many times. The rearrangement links TRBV24-1 to TRBJ2-5; 9 bases match TRBD2. Trimming cost V 2 bases and J 3 bases; bases outside gene matches: 9. The CDR3 has 17 amino acids. CDR1 KGHDR and CDR2 SFDVKD come from the germline V gene. The CDR3 DNA is TGTGCCACCAGTGATTCTGTGCGGGGGGGCCTGAAAGAGACCCAGTACTTC. Translated, it gives CATSDSVRGGLKETQYF.

This clonotype was counted ten times or more. This chain uses TRBV4-3 with TRBJ1-3; D is possibly TRBD1 (5 bases). Deletions cut 5 bases from V and 0 bases from J, with 17 bases between. Germline-derived CDR1 and CDR2 are LGHNA and YSLEER. The CDR3 spans 17 residues. The CDR3 sequence is CASSDPGTPSSGNTIYF. CDR3 in DNA: TGCGCCAGCAGCGACCCCGGGACTCCGAGCTCTGGAAACACCATATATTTT.